This T cell receptor beta chain was obtained from a study of monozygotic twins with inflammatory bowel disease. The study's findings and limits: Among T cells, the various subtypes were not distinguishable.

TCRdb re-called the 5' RACE reads, yielding one record per CDR3 amino acid sequence without DNA. The sample data list over 35,000 distinct CDR3 sequences. Germline V gene data show CDR1 as MNHEY and CDR2 as SMNVEV (reference sequence). The CDR3 totals 14 residues. As to this clonotype: Its antigen is not known.

The sequenced material came from blood. The TCR was taken from a human donor with ulcerative colitis or Crohn's disease, or a healthy co-twin of an affected twin (not recorded which). The rearrangement links TRBV27 to TRBJ2-7; TCRdb's assignment of TRBD1 cannot be checked, as there is no DNA. This CDR3 is CASRRERGLSEQYF.